This T cell receptor beta chain was retrieved from a study of OX40 agonist ivuxolimab in advanced cancers. J gave up 7 bases and V 0 bases, and 14 bases lay outside the gene matches. The CDR3 has 18 amino acids. The V gene's germline CDR1 is SGDLS and CDR2 YYNGEE. Only one count was recorded for this clone. TCRdb's copy holds only in-frame clones and misses some; the assay was immunoSEQ multiplex PCR. The data hold around 41,000 clones, with 85% observed a single time. The gene calls are TRBV9 and TRBJ2-1, with TRBD2 matching 9 bases. This clonotype was sampled from an adult with an advanced solid tumor such as melanoma, head and neck, liver or kidney cancer. Sequences were derived from CD4+ or CD8+ T cells sorted from blood, sampled in a trial of the OX40 agonist ivuxolimab. CDR3 amino acids: CASSVGGSGGVYVNEQFF. The CDR3 bases are TGTGCCAGCAGCGTAGGAGGTAGCGGGGGTGTTTATGTAAATGAGCAGTTCTTC.